The clone carrying this TCR beta chain occurred many times. The entry originates in a study of T cells in Graves' hyperthyroidism and ophthalmopathy. Trimming removed 6 bases at V and 3 bases at J, with 12 bases between. Germline values: CDR1 MNHNS, CDR2 SASEGT. CDR3 length: 14 residues. The investigators amplified TCR beta CDR3 regions from RNA transcripts. Primed by the HTBI set, a first-round RT-PCR was run on the TCR CDR3. TCRdb re-analysed the multiplex PCR reads in MiXCR, keeping a single row per CDR3 protein. This sample carries roughly 420,000 distinct CDR3 sequences, 15% to 17% of them seen once, and the ten largest clones take roughly 7.4%. When ophthalmopathy did not progress within 18 months, Graves' hyperthyroidism was considered stable. Hyperthyroidism in the patients, aged 18 to 65, was newly diagnosed and under 2 months in duration. From 9 to 10 ml of fresh peripheral blood, PBMCs were isolated.

The source is a woman under 30 with Graves' hyperthyroidism. The genes are TRBV6-1 and TRBJ2-1, with D unclear. The specimen sequenced was blood. The CDR3 sequence: CASSQAGLYNEQFF. The CDR3 DNA is TGTGCCAGCAGCCAAGCAGGCCTCTACAATGAGCAGTTCTTC.